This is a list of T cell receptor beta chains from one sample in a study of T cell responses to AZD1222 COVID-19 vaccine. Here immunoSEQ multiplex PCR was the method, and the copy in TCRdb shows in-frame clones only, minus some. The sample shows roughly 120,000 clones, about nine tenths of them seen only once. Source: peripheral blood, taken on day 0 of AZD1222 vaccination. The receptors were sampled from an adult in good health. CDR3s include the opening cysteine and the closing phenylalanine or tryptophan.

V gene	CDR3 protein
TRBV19	CASSGDSSQPQHF
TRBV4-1	CASSQAPGWLPNPNEQFF
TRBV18	CASSPAGTEAFF
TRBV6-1	CASSEGQGGRHRTQYF
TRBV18	CASSPRTAGGDNEQFF
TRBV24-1	CATSDEKGGRDEQYF
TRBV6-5	CASRPGQSYEQYF
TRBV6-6	CASSHNEKLFF
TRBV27	CASSLSKGLGYEQYF
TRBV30	CACALAKNIQYF
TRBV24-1	CATSDFSGAGSSYNEQFF
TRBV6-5	CASSYGGGTGRYEQFF
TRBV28	CASTTGGAGAHNEQFF
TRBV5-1	CASSEGLGTEAFF
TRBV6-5	CASRPSTTGGETQYF
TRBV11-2	CASSQSGPSSGRGGEQYF
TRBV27	CASIPGTGRSGRQFF
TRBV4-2	CASSPTTGGSSNSPLHF
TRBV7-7	CASSVSGTNEQFF
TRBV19	CASSTWEPQETQYF
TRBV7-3	CASSFSGTGRYEQYF
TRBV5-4	CASSLDWRTYNSPLHF
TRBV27	CASSTRPAYEQYF
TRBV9	CASSPRSEVAEAFF
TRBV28	CASSLMGSGNTIYF
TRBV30	CAWSERAPDTQYF
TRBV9	CASSVGKSGQPQHF
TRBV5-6	CGTKGWAEYGYTF
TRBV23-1	CASRNRAQETQYF
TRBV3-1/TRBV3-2	CASSQGGQGLNSPLHF
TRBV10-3	CAIEQGTGTEAFF
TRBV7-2	CASSLLAGGPNEQFF
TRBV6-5	CASSPRVGFAEAFF
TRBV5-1	CASSFGQTTDTQYF
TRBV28	CASKRGQGSDEQFF